The T cell receptor beta chain described here comes from a study of CD8+ T cells in alopecia areata. Study-level information: After 6 to 18 months of tofacitinib, follow-up continued 6 months off drug.

Study-wide findings and caveats: Because one nonresponder was included, the link of baseline CD8+ expansion to response is considered uncertain. Mice showed clearer TCR sharing than patients did, a gap that was possibly HLA-related.

Worth noting for this clone: Its antigen is not known. Other DNA sequences in the same sample also yield this CDR3.

As to treatment: oral pan-JAK inhibitor, 5-10 mg twice daily. Punch biopsies of lesional scalp, plus peripheral blood, were taken from alopecia areata patients. cDNA reverse transcribed from extracted RNA served as the sequencing template. Repertoires were generated with immunoSEQ multiplex PCR, while TCRdb's copy carries only in-frame clones and drops some. Altogether approximately 300,000 clones are present, 58% being singletons, with the ten largest covering roughly 1.8%. Germline assignment: CDR1 SGHDN and CDR2 FVKESK. This CDR3 is 13 amino acids long. V lost 0 bases, J lost 0 bases, and 2 bases lay in between.

This chain joins TRBV14 and TRBJ1-1; the D is unclear. This specimen was CD4+ T cells sorted from blood, taken at week 24, from a patient treated with tofacitinib. The sequence was obtained from a human donor with alopecia areata. CDR3 in amino acids: CASSQELNTEAFF. The CDR3 coding sequence is TGTGCCAGCAGCCAAGAACTGAACACTGAAGCTTTCTTT. The full variable domain, its missing parts supplied by reference TRBV14 and TRBJ1-1, is EAGVTQFPSHSVIEKGQTVTLRCDPISGHDNLYWYRRVMGKEIKFLLHFVKESKQDESGMPNNRFLAERTGGTYSTLKVQPAELEDSGVYFCASSQELNTEAFFGQGTRLTVV.